This TCR beta chain was sequenced for a study of T-cell memory formation after mild COVID-19. Looking at the study overall: Largely, the TCR clusters proved donor specific. Findings of the study overall: Among CD4+ contracting clones, most were CM and EM, and CD8+ ones EMRA. The SARS-CoV-2 specificity of second-wave clones reaching peak at day 37 remained unverified.

Only a few counts were recorded for this clonotype. As yet, its antigen is unknown. Barcoded TCR alpha and TCR beta cDNA libraries with UMIs came from 5'RACE using constant-segment primers. Each CDR3 protein is one row after TCRdb ran MiXCR on the 5' RACE reads. The sample has about 470,000 distinct CDR3 sequences, more than 20% seen once; the top ten hold around an eighth. Germline V lookup: CDR1 SGHTA, CDR2 FQGNSA. V was pared by 2 bases and J by 12 bases, with 10 bases between. This CDR3 region has 12 residues. This clonotype originated in an adult woman who had mild COVID-19 (a few samples of this study predate the infection). Cell type and time point are not known. Sequenced material: PBMCs or a T cell subset sorted from them (not recorded which). The chain joins TRBV7-2 to TRBJ1-4; D gene unclear. The CDR3 sequence is CASSLMKAQLFF. The DNA of the CDR3 is TGTGCCAGCAGCTTAATGAAGGCCCAACTGTTTTTT. Full variable domain (outside the CDR3, taken from reference TRBV7-2 and TRBJ1-4): GAGVSQSPSNKVTEKGKDVELRCDPISGHTALYWYRQSLGQGLEFLIYFQGNSAPDKSGLPSDRFSAERTGGSVSTLTIQRTQQEDSAVYLCASSLMKAQLFFGSGTQLSVL.